The 28 T cell receptor beta chains below were found in one sample sequenced in a study of regulatory T cells in long-lasting Graves disease (dated by TCRdb to about 2021). The method behind the library was multiplex PCR. Sequenced on an Illumina HiSeq 4000. iRepertoire HTBI primers and Arm-PCR amplification of CDR3 regions were used to construct TCR beta libraries. TCRdb reworked the public reads: Q25 trimming with fastp, MiXCR clone assembly, productive beta chains retained. Rows with one shared CDR3 protein collapse into an entry with the most common genes and DNA. The sample records roughly 560,000 distinct CDR3 sequences, more than 10% of which are singletons. The ten largest clones take up roughly 8.9% of the sample. What this sample's time point label stands for: newly diagnosed GD, antithyroid drugs for less than 3 months. RNA was extracted from PBMCs in TRIzol for both TCR sequencing and RNA sequencing.

Separately, the same data were catalogued under a study of T cells in Graves' hyperthyroidism and ophthalmopathy.

The sample consisted of peripheral blood mononuclear cells (PBMCs), taken at new diagnosis, from a patient treated with antithyroid drugs. Receptors originate from a woman younger than 45 with Graves disease. Donor details come from another sample of the same person, matched by shared clones.

This clonotype was seen at least ten times. The chain carries TRBV2 and TRBJ1-5, with TRBD1 matching 11 bases. The germline V gene encodes CDR1 SNHLY and CDR2 FYNNEI. The CDR3 sequence is 15 residues long. Trimming removed 4 bases from V and 5 bases from J; junction bases left unmatched: 4. CDR3 loop: CASSGRTGGDQPQHF. In nucleotides, the CDR3 is TGTGCCAGCAGTGGCCGGACAGGGGGCGATCAGCCCCAGCATTTT.

This clonotype was recorded many times. The V gene is TRBV28, the J gene TRBJ2-1; TRBD1 agrees at 7 bases. CDR1 and CDR2 from the germline V gene are MDHEN and SYDVKM. The ends lost 3 bases at V and 2 bases at J; junction bases unmatched: 1. This CDR3 contains 14 residues. CDR3 nucleotide sequence: TGTGCCAGCAGTTTTGGGACAGCCTACAATGAGCAGTTCTTC. Residues: CASSFGTAYNEQFF. Complete variable domain (other parts from reference TRBV28 and TRBJ2-1): DVKVTQSSRYLVKRTGEKVFLECVQDMDHENMFWYRQDPGLGLRLIYFSYDVKMKEKGDIPEGYSVSREKKERFSLILESASTNQTSMYLCASSFGTAYNEQFFGPGTRLTVL.

This clonotype came up a few times. CDR3 nucleotide sequence: TGTGCCAGCACCAAAATAGGGGGCAGGGAGACCCAGTACTTC. It encodes CASTKIGGRETQYF. The chain uses TRBV27 and TRBJ2-5; 7 bases align to TRBD1. The J segment lost 5 bases and the V segment lost 7 bases, leaving 10 bases of the junction unmatched. CDR1 and CDR2 (germline): MNHEY, SMNVEV (reference sequence). There are 14 residues in the CDR3.

CDR3 in amino acids: CASTTDPGYGYTF. In nucleotides, the CDR3 is TGTGCCAGCACCACCGACCCCGGGTATGGCTACACCTTC. J is TRBJ1-2 and V is TRBV2, with D hard to call. The CDR3 has 13 residues. The V end was cut by 7 bases, the J end by 5 bases, with 14 bases between. The germline gives CDR1 SNHLY, CDR2 FYNNEI.

This clonotype has ten or more counts. The V and J genes are TRBV19 and TRBJ1-1; a possible D gene is TRBD1 (6 bases). V lost 7 bases and J 1 base, leaving 13 bases between the germline ends. In germline, CDR1 is LNHDA, CDR2 SQIVND (reference sequence). There are 14 residues in the CDR3. CDR3 residues: CASKGGGGNTEAFF. CDR3 DNA: TGTGCCAGTAAGGGGGGTGGCGGGAACACTGAAGCTTTCTTT.

Ten or more counts support this clonotype. The CDR3 is CASSENNPGELFF. In DNA, the CDR3 is TGTGCCAGCAGTGAAAATAATCCAGGGGAGCTGTTTTTT. J is TRBJ2-2 and V is TRBV2; D uncertain. Trimming took off 2 bases at V and 8 bases at J, with 9 bases between the two ends. There are 13 residues in the CDR3. CDR1 is SNHLY, CDR2 FYNNEI, per germline.

The chain joins TRBV15 to TRBJ1-5; 7 bases are a match to TRBD1. J gave up 5 bases and V 3 bases, and 7 bases lay outside the gene matches. Germline V gene lookup returns CDR1 LNHNV and CDR2 YYDKDF (reference sequence). This CDR3 comprises 15 residues. In nucleotides, the CDR3 is TGTGCCACCAGCAGGAGGGGGCGGCAGGATCAGCCCCAGCATTTT. It encodes CATSRRGRQDQPQHF.

This clonotype showed up just a few times. The gene calls are TRBV28 and TRBJ2-5; no clear D gene. V lost 8 bases, J lost 2 bases, and 12 bases lay in between. The CDR3 is 13 residues long. Germline loops: CDR1 MDHEN, CDR2 SYDVKM. CDR3 sequence: CASYSTDQETQYF. As DNA, the CDR3 is TGTGCCAGCTACTCGACTGATCAAGAGACCCAGTACTTC.

V is TRBV5-1 and J is TRBJ2-7, with D unclear. Trimming stripped 4 bases from V and 5 bases from J, with 19 bases between. Per germline, CDR1 SGHRS and CDR2 YFSETQ. CDR3 length: 15 amino acids. The CDR3 sequence is CASSQKTGEGNEQYF. In DNA form, the CDR3 reads TGCGCCAGCAGCCAGAAGACTGGGGAAGGGAACGAGCAGTACTTC.

This clonotype was picked up a small number of times. CDR3 in amino acids: CASSLVGQGVVAHYGYTF. The DNA of the CDR3 is TGTGCCAGCAGCTTAGTGGGTCAGGGTGTGGTTGCTCACTATGGCTACACCTTC. The chain combines TRBV7-2 with TRBJ1-2, with a possible D match to TRBD1 (5 bases). V was pared by 1 base and J by 3 bases, with 21 bases between. The germline gives CDR1 SGHTA, CDR2 FQGNSA. CDR3 length: 18 amino acids.

About this clonotype itself: At one end the junction does not follow the germline gene, possibly because of a read error. This chain connects TRBV24-1 to TRBJ1-5; D is ambiguous. CDR3 length: 13 amino acids. The V gene's germline CDR1 is KGHDR and CDR2 SFDVKD. The CDR3 nucleotides are TGTACCACCAGTGAACAGTCGAATCAGCCCCAGCATTTT. Amino acids: CTTSEQSNQPQHF.

This clonotype was observed a handful of times. The chain joins TRBV12-3 or TRBV12-4 to TRBJ1-3; tentative D call: TRBD1 (6 bases). The CDR3 totals 15 residues. Trimming pared 5 bases from V and 2 bases from J, leaving 13 bases between. CDR3 protein: CASSPLEGAGNTIYF. The CDR3 DNA follows: TGTGCCAGCAGTCCGCTGGAGGGGGCTGGAAACACCATATATTTT.

The V and J genes are TRBV27 and TRBJ1-6, with TRBD1 matching 12 bases. Per germline, CDR1 MNHEY and CDR2 SMNVEV (reference sequence). The junction had 14 bases not matched to a gene; V was cut back by 10 bases and J by 19 bases. The CDR3 covers 13 residues. DNA of the CDR3: TGTGCCACCACCCGGGACAGGGGGCCCCAGAGGCACTTT. Encoded protein: CATTRDRGPQRHF.

Only a few counts were recorded for this clonotype. J is TRBJ2-1 and V is TRBV6-2 or TRBV6-3; D might be TRBD1 or TRBD2, each matching 5 bases. There are 14 residues in the CDR3. Germline V gene data show CDR1 as MNHEY and CDR2 as SVGEGT. Trimming pared 6 bases from V and 3 bases from J, leaving 12 bases between. The CDR3 DNA follows: TGTGCCAGCAGCCGGGACCCGCTCTACAATGAGCAGTTCTTC. Amino acid sequence: CASSRDPLYNEQFF.

This clonotype was seen ten or more times. The gene calls are TRBV28 and TRBJ2-1; the D gene is possibly TRBD1 (5 bases). Germline V lookup: CDR1 MDHEN, CDR2 SYDVKM. There are 15 residues in the CDR3. Trimming stripped 6 bases from V and 7 bases from J, with 19 bases between. The CDR3 DNA follows: TGTGCCAGCAGCCCAGGGATGGGGATTCCTAATGAGCAGTTCTTC. Residues: CASSPGMGIPNEQFF.

This clonotype has ten or more counts. V gene TRBV18 combines with J gene TRBJ1-1, with 7 positions matching TRBD1. The CDR3 length is 15 residues. V lost 2 bases and J lost 2; bases outside the gene matches: 5. CDR1 is KGHSH and CDR2 is LQKENI in the germline V gene. DNA of the CDR3: TGTGCCAGCTCACCATCCCGGGACAGCAACACTGAAGCTTTCTTT. This encodes CASSPSRDSNTEAFF.

This clonotype was observed a handful of times. The rearrangement joins TRBV6-1 to TRBJ1-6, with a tentative D call TRBD1 (6 bases). The CDR3 is 10 residues long. CDR1 is MNHNS and CDR2 is SASEGT in the germline V gene. Trimming took off 7 bases at V and 14 bases at J, with 9 bases between the two ends. The CDR3 loop reads CASTGTTLHF. The DNA for the CDR3 is TGTGCCAGCACCGGGACAACCCTCCACTTT.

There are many counts of this clonotype. V is TRBV28 and J is TRBJ1-5; D is ambiguous. This CDR3 contains 16 residues. Germline V lookup: CDR1 MDHEN, CDR2 SYDVKM. The V end lost 2 bases, the J end lost 6 bases, and 17 bases lay between the germline ends. CDR3 sequence (DNA): TGTGCCAGCAGTTTAGGTGGAAGTGGCGGTACTCAGCCCCAGCATTTT. Translating it yields CASSLGGSGGTQPQHF.

This clonotype was seen more than once but under ten times. A far larger clone is one nucleotide away, so this likely arose from a read error. CDR3 sequence (DNA): TGTGCCAGCAGCCGAGCCACAGATACGCAGTATTTT. This encodes CASSRATDTQYF. V is TRBV3-1 and J is TRBJ2-3; no firm D call. The CDR3 sequence is 12 residues long. CDR1 is LGHDT, CDR2 YNNKEL, per germline (reference sequence). Trimming cost V 4 bases and J 2 bases, with 4 bases left between them.

J is TRBJ2-2 and V is TRBV6-2 or TRBV6-3; 10 bases are shared with TRBD2. Germline CDR1 is MNHEY and CDR2 is SVGEGT. The trim removed 1 base at V and 7 bases at J, leaving 9 bases unmatched. This CDR3 has 17 residues. CDR3 nucleotides: TGTGCCAGCAGTTACTACGCTAGCGGGAGTGCTGGCGGGGAGCTGTTTTTT. Its protein product is CASSYYASGSAGGELFF.

This clonotype was counted ten times or more. CDR3: CASSRSWFDEQFF. CDR3 sequence (DNA): TGTGCCAGCAGCCGCAGTTGGTTCGATGAGCAGTTCTTC. The V call is TRBV3-1, the J call TRBJ2-1; D not certain. This CDR3 is built from 13 residues. Germline CDR1 LGHDT, CDR2 YNNKEL (reference sequence). Between the trimmed V and J ends, which lost 4 bases and 8 bases, there was a span of 12 bases.

The rearrangement uses TRBV4-3 and TRBJ2-3; D possibly uses TRBD1 or TRBD2 (5 bases each). Germline V lookup: CDR1 LGHNA, CDR2 YSLEER. CDR3 length equals 15 residues. The V end lost 6 bases, the J end lost 2 bases, and 15 bases lay between the germline ends. The CDR3 sequence is CASRYRDGTTDTQYF. The CDR3 region has the DNA TGCGCCAGCAGGTACCGGGACGGGACCACAGATACGCAGTATTTT.

This rearrangement joins TRBV7-3 to TRBJ1-2; unclear D gene. CDR3 length: 14 amino acids. The ends were cut back, 5 bases at V and 4 bases at J, with 14 bases in the middle. Germline values: CDR1 SGHTA, CDR2 FQGTGA. As DNA, the CDR3 is TGTGCCAGCAGCAACGGACGGAGTTCCTATGGCTACACCTTC. Translating it yields CASSNGRSSYGYTF.

This clonotype was seen many times. The junction and the germline gene differ at one end; a read error may be behind it. This chain's CDR3 is CASSLGNGYTF. The CDR3 nucleotides are TGTGCCAGCAGCTTAGGGAATGGCTACACCTTC. This chain uses TRBV12-3 or TRBV12-4 with TRBJ1-2; D unresolved. This CDR3 region has 11 residues.

J is TRBJ2-5 and V is TRBV15; 8 bases align to TRBD1. The CDR3 extends over 15 amino acids. V lost 2 bases to trimming and J lost 2 bases; unmatched junction nucleotides: 4. Germline-derived CDR1 and CDR2 are LNHNV and YYDKDF (reference sequence). The CDR3 bases are TGTGCCACCAGCAGAACCGGACAGGGTCAAGAGACCCAGTACTTC. Translating it yields CATSRTGQGQETQYF.

This clonotype was seen just once. Just one base apart from a much larger clone, this may be a read error. The chain employs TRBV5-4 and TRBJ2-5; possibly TRBD1 or TRBD2 for D (5 bases each). CDR1 is SGHNT and CDR2 is YYREEE in the germline V gene (reference sequence). The CDR3 is 14 residues long. The CDR3 DNA follows: TGTGCCAGCAGCAGCCGGGACGGTCAAGAGACCCGGTACTTC. Amino acid sequence: CASSSRDGQETRYF.

The table lists this clonotype with many counts. The chain recombines TRBV12-3 or TRBV12-4 with TRBJ2-3; D remains ambiguous. V lost 5 bases, J lost 11 bases, and 14 bases lay in between. The CDR3 covers 12 residues. The CDR3 DNA follows: TGTGCCAGCAGTCACTTTGGCACCCAGCAGTATTTT. It is translated as CASSHFGTQQYF.

The sample holds many counts of this clonotype. CDR3 sequence: CASKKAGNTGELFF. CDR3 in DNA: TGTGCCAGTAAAAAAGCGGGAAACACCGGGGAGCTGTTTTTT. The rearrangement joins TRBV2 to TRBJ2-2, with 7 bases matching TRBD2. V gave up 9 bases and J gave up 2 bases; unmatched junction bases: 6. This CDR3 spans 14 amino acids. Germline V CDR1 and CDR2: SNHLY, FYNNEI.